The clone carrying this T cell receptor (beta chain) has only a few counts. What it binds is not known. The sample comes from a study of early T cells in non-severe SARS-CoV-2 infection. Regarding the study as a whole: In VDJdb matching, anti-spike CD8 responses were favored while private and CD4 specificities went missing.

Per germline, CDR1 KGHSH and CDR2 LQKENI. CDR3 length: 16 amino acids. Trimming removed 6 bases from V and 0 bases from J; junction bases left unmatched: 6. Unique molecular identifiers tagged individual cDNA molecules. From the 5' RACE reads, TCRdb called clonotypes with MiXCR, one entry per CDR3 protein. Counted here are 97,000 or so distinct CDR3 sequences, over 10% occurring once; the ten biggest clones make up over 5%. This clonotype originated in an adult who was a healthcare worker with PCR-confirmed SARS-CoV-2 infection or an uninfected control (not recorded which). The sequenced sample was whole blood. V is TRBV18 and J is TRBJ2-1, with 9 bases identical to TRBD2. Here the CDR3 reads CASSSSGASSYNEQFF. The CDR3 DNA sequence: TGTGCCAGCTCCTCTAGCGGGGCTAGCTCCTACAATGAGCAGTTCTTC.